The next 5 T cell receptor beta chains were all read from a single sample in a study of shared clonotypes between healthy human individuals. TCRdb's table, derived via immunoSEQ multiplex PCR, lists solely in-frame clones and lacks some. The sample lists 1,400,000 or so clones; just under 99% were seen once. Input material: naive CD4+ T cells sorted from blood. Noted subset: CD45RA+ positively selected. All receptors come from a man aged 30 to 39 in good health.

The chain joins TRBV7-9 to TRBJ2-2; D is uncertain. The CDR3 has 15 amino acids. The germline V gene encodes CDR1 SEHNR and CDR2 FQNEAQ (reference sequence). The V and J ends lost 8 bases and 3 bases respectively, with 16 bases between them. The CDR3 is CASGPLSGDTGELFF. The CDR3 coding sequence is TGTGCCAGCGGCCCTTTGAGTGGGGACACCGGGGAGCTGTTTTTT.

The chain employs TRBV6-4 and TRBJ2-3; 7 nucleotides match TRBD2. Looked up from germline, CDR1 is MRHNA and CDR2 is SNTAGT. Germline trimming cut 6 bases from V and 4 bases from J; bases unmatched to any gene: 7. This CDR3 region has 14 residues. The CDR3 protein is CASSQLAGADTQYF. The CDR3 coding sequence is TGTGCCAGCAGCCAACTGGCGGGAGCAGATACGCAGTATTTT.

The chain combines TRBV28 with TRBJ1-1; 8 positions match TRBD1. This CDR3 is built from 15 residues. Germline trimming cut 4 bases from V and 4 bases from J; bases unmatched to any gene: 8. Germline CDR1 is MDHEN and CDR2 is SYDVKM. DNA for the CDR3: TGTGCCAGCAGTTCCCCTAGGACAGGGACCACTGAAGCTTTCTTT. It is translated as CASSSPRTGTTEAFF. Full variable domain (remainder filled in from reference TRBV28 and TRBJ1-1): DVKVTQSSRYLVKRTGEKVFLECVQDMDHENMFWYRQDPGLGLRLIYFSYDVKMKEKGDIPEGYSVSREKKERFSLILESASTNQTSMYLCASSSPRTGTTEAFFGQGTRLTVV.

This chain connects TRBV6-6 to TRBJ1-1; possibly TRBD1 for D (5 bases). Looked up from germline, CDR1 is MNHNY and CDR2 is SVGAGI (reference sequence). V lost 7 bases to trimming and J lost 4 bases, with 16 bases between them. The CDR3 runs 14 residues. The CDR3 sequence is CASTSEGRGTEAFF. Here the CDR3 DNA reads TGTGCCAGCACCTCAGAGGGGCGCGGCACTGAAGCTTTCTTT.

Details on this clone: Other DNA sequences of this sample code for an identical CDR3. The rearrangement links TRBV7-2 to TRBJ2-3, with 10 bases lining up with TRBD2. The V gene end was trimmed by 0 bases and the J gene end by 1 base; junction bases not matched to a gene: 1. CDR3 length: 16 amino acids. Germline V CDR1 and CDR2: SGHTA, FQGNSA. The CDR3 sequence: CASSLAGTSGTDTQYF. The CDR3 nucleotides read TGTGCCAGCAGCTTAGCTGGGACTAGCGGCACAGATACGCAGTATTTT.